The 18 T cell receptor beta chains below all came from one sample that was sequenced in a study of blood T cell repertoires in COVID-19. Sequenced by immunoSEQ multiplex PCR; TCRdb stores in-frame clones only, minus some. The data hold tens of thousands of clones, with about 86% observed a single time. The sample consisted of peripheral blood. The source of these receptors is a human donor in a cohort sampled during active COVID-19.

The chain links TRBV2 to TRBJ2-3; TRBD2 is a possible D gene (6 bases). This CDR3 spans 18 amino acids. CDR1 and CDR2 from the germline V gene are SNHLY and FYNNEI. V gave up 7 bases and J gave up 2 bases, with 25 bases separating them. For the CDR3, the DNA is TGTGCCAGCACCGTCGGGACTTTACTCCTATCGTCCACAGATACGCAGTATTTT. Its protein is CASTVGTLLLSSTDTQYF.

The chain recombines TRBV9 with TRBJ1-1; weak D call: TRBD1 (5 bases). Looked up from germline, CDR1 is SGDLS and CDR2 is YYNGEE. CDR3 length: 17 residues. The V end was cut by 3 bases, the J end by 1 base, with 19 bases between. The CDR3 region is CASSANPTRGGNTEAFF. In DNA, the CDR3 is TGTGCCAGCAGCGCAAATCCCACCCGGGGGGGGAACACTGAAGCTTTCTTT.

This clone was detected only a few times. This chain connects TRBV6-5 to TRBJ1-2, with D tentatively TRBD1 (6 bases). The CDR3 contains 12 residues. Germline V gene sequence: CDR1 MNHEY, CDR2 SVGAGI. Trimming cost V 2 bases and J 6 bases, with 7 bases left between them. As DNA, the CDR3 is TGTGCCAGCAGTTACAACAGGGATGGCTACACCTTC. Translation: CASSYNRDGYTF.

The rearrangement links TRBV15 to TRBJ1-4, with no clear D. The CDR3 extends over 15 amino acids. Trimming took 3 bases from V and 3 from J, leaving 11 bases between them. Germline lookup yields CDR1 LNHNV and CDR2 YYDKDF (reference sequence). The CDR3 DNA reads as TGTGCCACCAGCAGTGAGGGAATTTCTAATGAAAAACTGTTTTTT. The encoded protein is CATSSEGISNEKLFF.

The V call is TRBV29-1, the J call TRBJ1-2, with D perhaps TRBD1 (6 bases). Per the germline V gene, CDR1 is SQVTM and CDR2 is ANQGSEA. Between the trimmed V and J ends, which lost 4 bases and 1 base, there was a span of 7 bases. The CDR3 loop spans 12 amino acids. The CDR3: CSVGTVNYGYTF. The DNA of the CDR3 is TGCAGCGTTGGGACAGTTAACTATGGCTACACCTTC.

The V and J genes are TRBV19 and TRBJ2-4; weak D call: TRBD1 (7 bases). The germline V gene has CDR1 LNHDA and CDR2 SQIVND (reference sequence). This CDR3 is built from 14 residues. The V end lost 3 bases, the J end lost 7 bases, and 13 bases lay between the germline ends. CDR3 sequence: CASSISGGKNIQYF. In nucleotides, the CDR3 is TGTGCCAGTAGTATCTCAGGGGGGAAGAACATTCAGTACTTC.

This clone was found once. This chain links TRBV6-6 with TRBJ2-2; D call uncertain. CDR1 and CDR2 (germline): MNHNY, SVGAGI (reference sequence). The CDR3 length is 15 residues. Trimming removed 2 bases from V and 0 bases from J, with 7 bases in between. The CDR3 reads CASSYGAANTGELFF. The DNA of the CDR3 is TGTGCCAGCAGTTACGGAGCAGCGAACACCGGGGAGCTGTTTTTT.

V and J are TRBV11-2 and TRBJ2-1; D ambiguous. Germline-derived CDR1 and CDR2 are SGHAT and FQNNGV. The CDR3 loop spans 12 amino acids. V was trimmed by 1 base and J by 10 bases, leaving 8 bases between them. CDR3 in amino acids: CASSLGVEEQFF. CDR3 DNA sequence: TGTGCCAGCAGCTTAGGGGTGGAGGAGCAGTTCTTC.

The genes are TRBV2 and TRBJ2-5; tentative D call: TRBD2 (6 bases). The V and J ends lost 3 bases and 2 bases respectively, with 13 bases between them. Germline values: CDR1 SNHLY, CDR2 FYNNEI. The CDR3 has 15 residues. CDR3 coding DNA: TGTGCCAGCAGTGAGGTGGGGACTGTTCAAGAGACCCAGTACTTC. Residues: CASSEVGTVQETQYF.

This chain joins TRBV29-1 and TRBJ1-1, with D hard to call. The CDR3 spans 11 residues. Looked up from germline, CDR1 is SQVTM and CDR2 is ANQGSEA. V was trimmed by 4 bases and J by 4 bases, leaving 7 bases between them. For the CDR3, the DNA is TGCAGCGTTGGTCCGGGCACTGAAGCTTTCTTT. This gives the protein CSVGPGTEAFF.

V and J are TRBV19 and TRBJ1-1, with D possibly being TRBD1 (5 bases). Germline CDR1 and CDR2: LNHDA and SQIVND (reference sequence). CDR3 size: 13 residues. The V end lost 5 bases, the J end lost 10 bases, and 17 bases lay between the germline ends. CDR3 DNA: TGTGCCAGTAGTCTACCGACAGCGGGGCGAGCTTTCTTT. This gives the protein CASSLPTAGRAFF.

This CDR3 reads CASLGQGGTEAFF. DNA of the CDR3: TGTGCCAGTTTAGGACAGGGAGGCACTGAAGCTTTCTTT. The chain links TRBV19 to TRBJ1-1; 8 nucleotides line up with TRBD1. Unmatched junction bases numbered 6, after V lost 8 bases and J lost 4 bases. The germline V gene encodes CDR1 LNHDA and CDR2 SQIVND (reference sequence). The CDR3 extends over 13 amino acids.

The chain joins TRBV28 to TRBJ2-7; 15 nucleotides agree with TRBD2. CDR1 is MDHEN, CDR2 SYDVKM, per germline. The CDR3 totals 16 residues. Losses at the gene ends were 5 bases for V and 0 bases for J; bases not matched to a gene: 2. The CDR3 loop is CASSGTSGGPSYEQYF. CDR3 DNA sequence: TGTGCCAGCAGTGGGACTAGCGGGGGGCCCTCCTACGAGCAGTACTTC. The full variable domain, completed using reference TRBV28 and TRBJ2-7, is DVKVTQSSRYLVKRTGEKVFLECVQDMDHENMFWYRQDPGLGLRLIYFSYDVKMKEKGDIPEGYSVSREKKERFSLILESASTNQTSMYLCASSGTSGGPSYEQYFGPGTRLTVT.

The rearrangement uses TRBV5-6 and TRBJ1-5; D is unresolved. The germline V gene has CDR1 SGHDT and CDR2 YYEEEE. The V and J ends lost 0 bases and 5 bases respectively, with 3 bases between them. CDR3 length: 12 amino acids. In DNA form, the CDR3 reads TGTGCCAGCAGCTTGGGAGATCAGCCCCAGCATTTT. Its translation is CASSLGDQPQHF.

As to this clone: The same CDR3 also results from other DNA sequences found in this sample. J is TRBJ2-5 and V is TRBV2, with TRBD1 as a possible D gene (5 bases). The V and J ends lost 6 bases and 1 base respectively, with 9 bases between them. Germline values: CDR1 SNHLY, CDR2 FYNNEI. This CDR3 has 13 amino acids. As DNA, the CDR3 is TGTGCCAGCAGCGCCGACAGCCAAGAGACCCAGTACTTC. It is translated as CASSADSQETQYF. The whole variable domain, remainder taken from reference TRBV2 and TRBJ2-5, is EPEVTQTPSHQVTQMGQEVILRCVPISNHLYFYWYRQILGQKVEFLVSFYNNEISEKSEIFDDQFSVERPDGSNFTLKIRSTKLEDSAMYFCASSADSQETQYFGPGTRLLVL.

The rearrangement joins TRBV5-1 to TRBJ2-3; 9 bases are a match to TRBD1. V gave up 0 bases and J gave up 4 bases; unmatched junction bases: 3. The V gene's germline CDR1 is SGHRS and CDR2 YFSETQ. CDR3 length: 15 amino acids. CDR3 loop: CASSLAGQGPDTQYF. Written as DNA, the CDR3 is TGCGCCAGCAGCTTGGCGGGACAGGGTCCAGATACGCAGTATTTT.

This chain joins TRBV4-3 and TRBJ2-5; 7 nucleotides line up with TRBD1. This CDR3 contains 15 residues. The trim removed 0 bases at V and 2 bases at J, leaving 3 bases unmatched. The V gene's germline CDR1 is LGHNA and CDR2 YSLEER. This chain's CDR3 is CASSQDRDRQETQYF. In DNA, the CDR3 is TGCGCCAGCAGCCAAGACCGGGACAGACAAGAGACCCAGTACTTC.

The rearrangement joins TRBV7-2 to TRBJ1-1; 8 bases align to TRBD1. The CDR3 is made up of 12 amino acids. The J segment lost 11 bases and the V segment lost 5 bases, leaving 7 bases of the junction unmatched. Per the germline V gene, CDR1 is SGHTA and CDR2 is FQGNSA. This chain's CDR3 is CASSARQGRAFF. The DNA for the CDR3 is TGTGCCAGCAGCGCCCGACAGGGGAGGGCTTTCTTT.